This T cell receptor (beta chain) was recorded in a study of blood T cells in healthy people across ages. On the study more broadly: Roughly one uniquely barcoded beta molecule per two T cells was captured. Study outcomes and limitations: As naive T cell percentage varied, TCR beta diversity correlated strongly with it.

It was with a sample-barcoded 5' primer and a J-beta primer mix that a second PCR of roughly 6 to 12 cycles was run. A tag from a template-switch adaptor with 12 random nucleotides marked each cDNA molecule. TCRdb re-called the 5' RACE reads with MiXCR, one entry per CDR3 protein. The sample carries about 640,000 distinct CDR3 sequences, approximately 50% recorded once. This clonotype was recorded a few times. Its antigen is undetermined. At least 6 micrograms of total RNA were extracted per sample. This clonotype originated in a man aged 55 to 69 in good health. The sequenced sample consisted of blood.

CDR3 coding DNA: TGCGCCAGCAGCTTGGCCGGGTCAGACCAAGAGACCCAGTACTTC. The encoded protein is CASSLAGSDQETQYF. The chain joins TRBV5-1 to TRBJ2-5; D gene unclear. Trimming shortened V by 0 bases and J by 0 bases, and 9 bases separated the two germline ends. This CDR3 is 15 amino acids long. Germline V gene sequence: CDR1 SGHRS, CDR2 YFSETQ.